This TCR beta chain was profiled in a study of regulatory T cells in long-lasting Graves disease. CDR1 is SEHNR, CDR2 FQNEAQ, per germline (reference sequence). With 4 bases removed from V and 6 bases from J, the gap between germline ends came to 6 bases. The CDR3 is 11 residues long. Time point described: persistent/refractory GD, antithyroid drugs over 5 years with positive TRAb. Following extraction of RNA from PBMCs, that RNA was used to make the TCR library. This clonotype was observed at least ten times. Its specificity is unknown. The study's findings and limits: Sample size, which was small, may have reduced accuracy. There was favoring of TRBV28, TRBJ1-2 and TRBJ2-5 in persistent disease. Reduced TCR diversity was observed in persistent Graves' patients versus newly diagnosed patients.

Arm-PCR of CDR3 regions with iRepertoire HTBI primers generated TCR beta libraries. TCRdb itself ran the multiplex PCR reads through MiXCR, one entry per CDR3 protein. The sample shows under 450,000 distinct CDR3 sequences, around 23% of them seen only once. The sequence came from a woman between 40 and 50 years old with Graves disease. Material: peripheral blood mononuclear cells (PBMCs), obtained when the disease was refractory, from a patient treated with antithyroid drugs. V and J are TRBV7-9 and TRBJ1-2; D unresolved. CDR3 sequence: CASSSSDGYTF. CDR3 DNA: TGTGCCAGCAGCTCCAGTGATGGCTACACCTTC.